This T cell receptor beta chain was captured by sequencing in a study of T-cell reconstitution after alpha-beta-depleted transplantation in children (dated by TCRdb to about 2016). For the wider study: Using TCR repertoire profiling, the study followed T-cell immune reconstitution in a quantitative way in children after TCRalphabeta/CD19-depleted allogeneic hematopoietic cell transplantation. Results the study describes overall, beyond this receptor: The frequencies of hyperexpanded clones fell over the following months, and after one year, T-cell counts and TCRbeta diversity were mostly attributed to newly produced T cells. The apparently early alphabetaT-cell count recovery about two months after transplant was reportedly dependent on only several hundred rapidly expanded clones derived from non-depleted graft cells. In some patients, the high TCRbeta diversity seen at day 60 was put down to recipient T cells and intrathymic progenitors that had survived conditioning.

The CDR3 measures 14 amino acids from cysteine to phenylalanine. Just the 42-base CDR3 DNA is kept, in frame starting at base 1. The germline V gene sets CDR1 to SGHDN and CDR2 to FVKESK. V is shortened by 7 bases, J by 3 bases, and the region joining them spans 13 bases. Per the publication, the treatment or condition label means: allogeneic hematopoietic cell transplantation with graft depleted of TCRalphabeta T cells and CD19 B cells. Transplant recipients were children who received TCRalphabeta/CD19-depleted allogeneic hematopoietic cell grafts. The method was PCR. Instrument used: Illumina HiSeq 2500. Molecular barcoding was employed in the preparation of TCR libraries, with unique molecular identifiers being used to normalize TCRbeta repertoire quantification. The public sequencing data were trimmed at Q25 with fastp and processed into clonotypes with MiXCR by TCRdb, which kept only in-frame beta chains. CDR3 protein sequences are deduplicated, and each keeps its most common genes and DNA. The sample yields fewer than 700,000 distinct CDR3 sequences; 20% to 25% were counted once. The ten largest make up 14% of the sample.

As to this clonotype: Its recognized antigen is unknown. The sample holds no much larger clone one base away, and base qualities are not on file.

The chain is encoded by TRBV14 joined to TRBJ2-1; TRBD2 is perhaps the D gene, given 5 matching bases. Source: PBMCs, mostly from graft donor cells, taken 360 days after TCRalphabeta/CD19-depleted stem cell transplant. The clonotype was recovered from a boy under two years old who had a stem cell transplant for acute myeloid leukemia, so the T cells may come from the graft donor. The DNA reads TGTGCCAGCACCCCGTCGGGATACTACAATGAGCAGTTCTTC. This translates into CASTPSGYYNEQFF.